Following are 20 T cell receptor beta chains from one sample sequenced in a study of blood T cell repertoires in COVID-19. Produced via immunoSEQ multiplex PCR; TCRdb's table is partial and in-frame only. The data show 300,000 to 350,000 clones, approximately 83% seen once. Sequences were obtained from PBMCs or T cells enriched from blood (not recorded which). The receptor set was obtained from a man under 40 who had recovered from COVID-19.

The chain joins TRBV29-1 to TRBJ1-2; 9 positions match TRBD1. CDR3 size: 14 residues. The junction had 7 bases not matched to a gene; V was cut back by 4 bases and J by 4 bases. CDR1 SQVTM and CDR2 ANQGSEA come from the germline V gene. DNA for the CDR3: TGCAGCGTTGTTCCGGGACAGGGAATCTATGGCTACACCTTC. It encodes CSVVPGQGIYGYTF.

The genes are TRBV5-1 and TRBJ2-1, with D perhaps matching TRBD1 (6 bases). The CDR3 extends over 15 amino acids. The V gene's germline CDR1 is SGHRS and CDR2 YFSETQ. Trimming pared 1 base from V and 7 bases from J, leaving 15 bases between. The CDR3 region is CASSLNYRVENEQFF. The DNA for the CDR3 is TGCGCCAGCAGCTTGAACTACAGGGTAGAGAATGAGCAGTTCTTC.

This chain uses TRBV5-8 with TRBJ2-1, with TRBD1 identical over 8 bases. The V segment lost 1 base and the J segment 15 bases; nucleotides outside the gene matches: 9. Germline V CDR1 and CDR2: SGHTS, YDEGEE. The CDR3 extends over 13 amino acids. DNA of the CDR3: TGTGCCAGCAGCTTGCAGGGGGCCCAGCGTGCGTTCTTC. Amino acid sequence: CASSLQGAQRAFF. Combining the CDR3 with reference TRBV5-8 and TRBJ2-1 gives the whole variable domain EAGVTQSPTHLIKTRGQQATLRCSPISGHTSVYWYQQALGLGLQFLLWYDEGEERNRGNFPPRFSGRQFPNYSSELNVNALELEDSALYLCASSLQGAQRAFFGPGTRLTVL.

The chain has TRBV12-3 or TRBV12-4 and TRBJ1-4; D gene uncertain. Deletions cut 4 bases from V and 8 bases from J, with 11 bases between. The CDR3 is 13 amino acids. The CDR3 protein is CASSWARAEKLFF. DNA for the CDR3: TGTGCCAGCAGTTGGGCGAGGGCCGAAAAACTGTTTTTT.

The V and J genes are TRBV4-1 and TRBJ2-7, with D unclear. V lost 0 bases and J 1 base, leaving 31 bases between the germline ends. Germline loops: CDR1 MGHRA, CDR2 YSYEKL. This CDR3 contains 22 residues. In DNA, the CDR3 is TGCGCCAGCAGCCAAGAAAGCTTAAAAAGAGGTGGCATCGTGGCAGAGTCCTACGAGCAGTACTTC. Translated: CASSQESLKRGGIVAESYEQYF.

This chain uses TRBV27 with TRBJ1-5; 8 nucleotides align to TRBD1. The CDR3 totals 17 residues. Germline CDR1 is MNHEY and CDR2 is SMNVEV (reference sequence). The trim removed 2 bases at V and 4 bases at J, leaving 10 bases unmatched. The CDR3 spells CASSLVSQGVGNQPQHF. DNA of the CDR3: TGTGCCAGCAGTTTAGTCTCACAGGGGGTGGGGAATCAGCCCCAGCATTTT.

This clone was counted once. The chain joins TRBV29-1 to TRBJ1-3, with 9 bases matching TRBD1. The CDR3 consists of 15 residues. V shed 4 bases, J shed 0 bases, and the junction held 4 bases outside the gene matches. From germline, CDR1 is SQVTM and CDR2 ANQGSEA. The CDR3 loop reads CSVADRGFSGNTIYF. The CDR3 nucleotides read TGCAGCGTTGCGGACAGGGGTTTCTCTGGAAACACCATATATTTT.

J is TRBJ1-2 and V is TRBV10-3, with 9 bases fitting TRBD1. Germline lookup yields CDR1 ENHRY and CDR2 SYGVKD. The CDR3 runs 14 residues. Losses at the gene ends were 4 bases for V and 4 bases for J; bases not matched to a gene: 4. CDR3 DNA sequence: TGTGCCATCAGTGGAGGGACAGGGATCTATGGCTACACCTTC. This sequence encodes CAISGGTGIYGYTF.

J is TRBJ2-3 and V is TRBV3-1 (or the pseudogene TRBV3-2); 11 positions agree with TRBD2. The V segment lost 3 bases and the J segment 8 bases; nucleotides outside the gene matches: 10. Germline CDR1 is LGHDT and CDR2 is YNNKEL (reference sequence). The length of the CDR3 is 16 residues. The DNA of the CDR3 is TGTGCCAGCAGCCAGTCAGGGACTAGCGGCACCGGTACGCAGTATTTT. Translating it yields CASSQSGTSGTGTQYF.

V is TRBV3-1 (or the pseudogene TRBV3-2) and J is TRBJ1-6; 8 bases align to TRBD1. This CDR3 has 17 amino acids. Losses at the gene ends were 3 bases for V and 7 bases for J; bases not matched to a gene: 11. CDR1 LGHDT and CDR2 YNNKEL come from the germline V gene (reference sequence). CDR3 bases: TGTGCCAGCAGCCAGCGAGGACAGGGAGGTTTAAATTCACCCCTCCACTTT. Its protein is CASSQRGQGGLNSPLHF.

DNA for the CDR3: TGTGCCAGCAGTTACAGGAGGGGCACTGAAGCTTTCTTT. Residues: CASSYRRGTEAFF. This chain connects TRBV6-2 or TRBV6-3 to TRBJ1-1; D possibly corresponds to TRBD1 (5 bases). V was clipped by 2 bases and J by 4 bases, with 8 bases between them. Per germline, CDR1 MNHEY and CDR2 SVGEGT. The length of the CDR3 is 13 residues.

V gene TRBV9 combines with J gene TRBJ2-1; 10 bases map to TRBD1. The V gene's germline CDR1 is SGDLS and CDR2 YYNGEE. CDR3 length: 15 residues. The J segment lost 8 bases and the V segment lost 3 bases, leaving 8 bases of the junction unmatched. CDR3 coding DNA: TGTGCCAGCAGCGGAGCGGGACAGGGGTTGGATGAGCAGTTCTTC. This codes for CASSGAGQGLDEQFF.

The chain carries TRBV9 and TRBJ2-3; 15 nucleotides match TRBD2. V lost 4 bases, J lost 1 base, and 10 bases stayed unmatched. CDR3 length: 19 residues. The germline gives CDR1 SGDLS, CDR2 YYNGEE. The DNA of the CDR3 is TGTGCCAGCAGCTACCGGACTAGCGGGGGGGCCGGGGGCACAGATACGCAGTATTTT. Translated, it gives CASSYRTSGGAGGTDTQYF.

The chain uses TRBV2 and TRBJ1-4, with 7 bases aligning to TRBD1. This CDR3 is built from 14 residues. V dropped 3 bases and J dropped 5; count of bases not matched to a gene: 3. Germline CDR1 and CDR2: SNHLY and FYNNEI. The CDR3 protein is CASSEGTVNEKLFF. Here the CDR3 DNA reads TGTGCCAGCAGTGAGGGGACAGTGAATGAAAAACTGTTTTTT.

The gene calls are TRBV5-1 and TRBJ1-1; TRBD1 matches 8 bases. This CDR3 contains 14 residues. V was pared by 2 bases and J by 4 bases, with 4 bases of the junction left unmatched. The germline V gene has CDR1 SGHRS and CDR2 YFSETQ. The CDR3 nucleotides read TGCGCCAGCAGCTTAGGGACAGGACTCACTGAAGCTTTCTTT. It yields the protein CASSLGTGLTEAFF.

The rearrangement links TRBV7-2 to TRBJ2-5; 15 nucleotides line up with TRBD2. Germline CDR1 SGHTA, CDR2 FQGNSA. The CDR3 covers 16 residues. V dropped 5 bases and J dropped 4; count of bases not matched to a gene: 5. The CDR3: CASSRRTSGGAETQYF. The CDR3 bases are TGTGCCAGCAGCCGGAGGACTAGCGGGGGGGCAGAGACCCAGTACTTC.

This chain connects TRBV7-3 to TRBJ1-1; the match to TRBD1 covers 9 bases. CDR3 length equals 13 residues. CDR1 is SGHTA and CDR2 is FQGTGA in the germline V gene. V was clipped by 4 bases and J by 4 bases; unmatched bases: 1. As DNA, the CDR3 is TGTGCCAGCAGCTCGGACAGGGGCACTGAAGCTTTCTTT. This sequence encodes CASSSDRGTEAFF.

This clone showed up just a few times. The chain is built from TRBV7-9 and TRBJ2-7; 7 positions match TRBD1. The CDR3 extends over 16 amino acids. With 2 bases clipped from V and 2 bases from J, the junction kept 9 bases outside the gene matches. CDR1 is SEHNR and CDR2 is FQNEAQ in the germline V gene (reference sequence). The CDR3 DNA sequence: TGTGCCAGCAGCTTAAATCTTGGACAGGCGGCCTACGAGCAGTACTTC. Residues: CASSLNLGQAAYEQYF.

The chain links TRBV7-2 to TRBJ2-7, with 9 bases identical to TRBD1. Trimming at V came to 4 bases and at J to 3 bases, leaving 7 bases not matched to a gene. The V gene's germline CDR1 is SGHTA and CDR2 FQGNSA. This CDR3 is built from 15 residues. CDR3: CASSYRDRVLYEQYF. As DNA, the CDR3 is TGTGCCAGCAGCTACCGGGACAGGGTCCTCTACGAGCAGTACTTC.

The rearrangement joins TRBV5-6 to TRBJ1-4, with D maybe TRBD1 (6 bases). V lost 0 bases and J 4 bases, leaving 7 bases between the germline ends. This CDR3 has 14 residues. CDR1 and CDR2 from the germline V gene are SGHDT and YYEEEE. CDR3 residues: CASSLDRVNEKLFF. The CDR3 nucleotides are TGTGCCAGCAGCTTGGACAGGGTTAATGAAAAACTGTTTTTT.